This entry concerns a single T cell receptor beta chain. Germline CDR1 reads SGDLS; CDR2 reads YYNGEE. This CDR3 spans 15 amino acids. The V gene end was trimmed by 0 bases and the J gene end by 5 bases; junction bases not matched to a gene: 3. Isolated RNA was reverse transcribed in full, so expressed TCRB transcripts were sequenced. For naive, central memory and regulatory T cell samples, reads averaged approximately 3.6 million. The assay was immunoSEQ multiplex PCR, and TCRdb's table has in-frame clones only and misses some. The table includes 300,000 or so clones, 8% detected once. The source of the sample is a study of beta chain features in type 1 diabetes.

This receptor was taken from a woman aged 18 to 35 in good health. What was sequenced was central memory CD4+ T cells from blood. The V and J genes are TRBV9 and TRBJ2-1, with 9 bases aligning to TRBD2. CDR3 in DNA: TGTGCCAGCAGCGTAGGACTAGCGGTTAACAATGAGCAGTTCTTC. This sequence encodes CASSVGLAVNNEQFF.